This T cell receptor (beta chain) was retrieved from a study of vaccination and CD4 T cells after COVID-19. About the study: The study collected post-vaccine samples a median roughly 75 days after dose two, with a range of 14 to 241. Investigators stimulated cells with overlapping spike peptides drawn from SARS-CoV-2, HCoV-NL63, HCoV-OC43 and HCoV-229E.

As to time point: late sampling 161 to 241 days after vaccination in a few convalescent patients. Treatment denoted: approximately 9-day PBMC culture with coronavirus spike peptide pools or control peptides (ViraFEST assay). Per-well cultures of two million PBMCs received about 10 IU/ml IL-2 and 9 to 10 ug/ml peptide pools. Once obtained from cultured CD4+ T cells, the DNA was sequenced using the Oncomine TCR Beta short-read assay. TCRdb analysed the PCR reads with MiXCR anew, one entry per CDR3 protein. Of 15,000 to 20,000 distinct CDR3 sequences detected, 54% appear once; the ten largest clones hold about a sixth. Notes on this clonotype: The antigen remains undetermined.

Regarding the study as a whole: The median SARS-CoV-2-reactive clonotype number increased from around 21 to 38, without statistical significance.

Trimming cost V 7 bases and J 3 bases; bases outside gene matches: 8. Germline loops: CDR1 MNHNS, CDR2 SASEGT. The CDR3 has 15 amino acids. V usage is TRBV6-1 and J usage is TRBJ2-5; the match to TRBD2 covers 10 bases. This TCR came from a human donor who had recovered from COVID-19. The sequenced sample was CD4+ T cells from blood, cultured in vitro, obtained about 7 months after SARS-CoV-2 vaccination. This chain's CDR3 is CASNPTGTSEETQYF. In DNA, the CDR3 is TGTGCCAGCAACCCAACCGGGACTAGCGAAGAGACCCAGTACTTC.